This is a list of T cell receptor beta chains from one sample in a study of blood T cell repertoires in COVID-19. The assay was immunoSEQ multiplex PCR, and TCRdb's table has in-frame clones only and misses some. The sample contains around 150,000 clones, more than 60% of which appear only once. Input material: peripheral blood. Receptors were obtained from a woman between 50 and 59 years old with active or convalescent COVID-19. The CDR3 runs from the conserved cysteine through the conserved F or W. Each record gives: clone size, D gene, J gene, V gene, CDR3 DNA, CDR3 protein. A D gene is named only where the DNA matches it firmly. Expanded clones get a size class; other rows say once, few or many, or leave the size out.

NA NA TRBJ1-5 TRBV18 TGTGCCAGCTCACCGTATAGCAATCAGCCCCAGCATTTT CASSPYSNQPQHF
NA TRBD1 TRBJ1-5 TRBV30 TGTGCATCGGACAGGGGGCTTAATCAGCCCCAGCATTTT CASDRGLNQPQHF
once TRBD1 TRBJ1-5 TRBV7-2 TGTGCCAGCAGCTTATCCGACAGGGCGAATCAGCCCCAGCATTTT CASSLSDRANQPQHF
many TRBD1 TRBJ2-7 TRBV5-6 TGTGCCAGCAGCCCGCTAAAGACAGGGTTCCACGAGCAGTACTTC CASSPLKTGFHEQYF
few NA TRBJ1-2 TRBV27 TGTGCCAGCAGTTTGGGGAGAAACTATGGCTACACCTTC CASSLGRNYGYTF
NA NA TRBJ2-7 TRBV2 TGTGCCAGCACTCAAGGGGGGGGTCGTAATTACGAGCAGTACTTC CASTQGGGRNYEQYF
NA TRBD1 TRBJ1-2 TRBV19 TGTGCCAGTACCTCCTGGGACAGGTTTTCGGGTGGCTACACCTTC CASTSWDRFSGGYTF
once NA TRBJ1-6 TRBV12-3/TRBV12-4 TGTGCCAGCAGTTTCTCGAGGGATTCACCCCTCCACTTT CASSFSRDSPLHF
NA TRBD1 TRBJ1-4 TRBV3-1/TRBV3-2 TGTGCCAGCAGCCAGGGGACAGCCGAACTGTTTTTT CASSQGTAELFF
few NA TRBJ2-2 TRBV7-2 TGTGCCAGCAGCTCCTGGAGGGGGCCAAACGGGGAGCTGTTTTTT CASSSWRGPNGELFF
NA NA TRBJ1-2 TRBV30 TGTGCCTGGAGTGAGCGGGGAGTCTATGGCTACACCTTC CAWSERGVYGYTF
NA TRBD1 TRBJ1-4 TRBV29-1 TGCAGCGGCGGGACAGGGGAGGAAAAACTGTTTTTT CSGGTGEEKLFF
many TRBD2 TRBJ2-1 TRBV19 TGTGCCAGTAGTCTGCTAGCGGGAGTATCCAATGAGCAGTTCTTC CASSLLAGVSNEQFF
few NA TRBJ1-2 TRBV5-6 TGTGCCAGCAGCTCCTTCGTACAGGGAAACTATGGCTACACCTTC CASSSFVQGNYGYTF
NA NA TRBJ1-5 TRBV7-2 TGTGCCAGCAGCTTAGCCGGCAGGATTAATCAGCCCCAGCATTTT CASSLAGRINQPQHF
NA TRBD1 TRBJ2-2 TRBV5-1 TGCGCCAGCAGCTTGAGGGCAGGGGGCTCCACCGGGGAGCTGTTTTTT CASSLRAGGSTGELFF
NA TRBD2 TRBJ2-4 TRBV4-2 TGTGCCAGCAGCCAAGATCGGGTTAGCGGGCTAACCGGGTCCAAAAACATTCAGTACTTC CASSQDRVSGLTGSKNIQYF
once TRBD1 TRBJ1-1 TRBV7-9 TGTGCCAGCAGCCAAGGGGGCGACACTGAAGCTTTCTTT CASSQGGDTEAFF
NA TRBD2 TRBJ2-7 TRBV5-1 TGCGCCAGCAGCTTGGGGACGACTAGCGGTTACGAGCAGTACTTC CASSLGTTSGYEQYF
NA NA TRBJ2-3 TRBV11-2 TGTGCCAGCAGCCTGGGGGCAGGGGCTACAGATACGCAGTATTTT CASSLGAGATDTQYF
once NA TRBJ2-3 TRBV28 TGTGCCAGTAGAAACCCGGGAACAGATACGCAGTATTTT CASRNPGTDTQYF
NA NA TRBJ2-3 TRBV7-8 TGTGCCAGCAGCTTAGAAGAGAACACAGATACGCAGTATTTT CASSLEENTDTQYF
once TRBD2 TRBJ2-1 TRBV15 TGTGCCACCAGCAGGACTAGCGGGGGATACAATGAGCAGTTCTTC CATSRTSGGYNEQFF
NA TRBD1 TRBJ1-5 TRBV20-1 TGCAGTGCTAGTCCCCACGGACAGGGGACGAATCAGCCCCAGCATTTT CSASPHGQGTNQPQHF
NA TRBD1 TRBJ1-5 TRBV7-2 TGTGCCAGCAGCCCCCCGACAGGGGGTAATCAGCCCCAGCATTTT CASSPPTGGNQPQHF
NA TRBD1 TRBJ1-5 TRBV19 TGTGCCAGTAGTCCGAGACAGGGGGGCAATCAGCCCCAGCATTTT CASSPRQGGNQPQHF
few NA TRBJ1-4 TRBV5-5 TGTGCCAGCAGCTTGCGCGCAACTAATGAAAAACTGTTTTTT CASSLRATNEKLFF
NA TRBD1 TRBJ1-1 TRBV28 TGTGCCAGCAGTGGGGACAGCTTAATAACTTTCTTT CASSGDSLITFF
NA TRBD1 TRBJ1-1 TRBV30 TGTGCCTGGAAACAGGGGCCGGGAACTGAAGCTTTCTTT CAWKQGPGTEAFF
NA NA TRBJ1-6 TRBV5-5 TGTGCCAGCAGCGAGAGGACAGCGAATTCACCCCTCCACTTT CASSERTANSPLHF
NA TRBD1 TRBJ1-1 TRBV5-8 TGTGCCAGCAGCTTGGAGGCGGGCAGGGGGCGCGCGGCTTTCTTT CASSLEAGRGRAAFF
NA NA TRBJ2-2 TRBV5-6 TGTGCCAGCAGCAACTACAGGGATAACACCGGGGAGCTGTTTTTT CASSNYRDNTGELFF
NA NA TRBJ1-4 TRBV13 TGTGCCAGCAGCAGCCGAGGGCGGGGCGAAAATGAAAAACTGTTTTTT CASSSRGRGENEKLFF
NA NA TRBJ2-3 TRBV15 TGTGCCACCAGCAGAGATTTCAGGGGACCAGATACGCAGTATTTT CATSRDFRGPDTQYF
NA TRBD1 TRBJ1-1 TRBV7-9 TGTGCCAGCAGTAACAGGGGGAACACTGAAGCTTTCTTT CASSNRGNTEAFF
few NA TRBJ2-7 TRBV19 TGTGCCAGTAGTATACAGGGTGGTCCCTACGAGCAGTACTTC CASSIQGGPYEQYF
NA TRBD2 TRBJ2-7 TRBV27 TGTGCCAGCAGTTTAAGCCTAGCGGAGACTTCCTACGAGCAGTACTTC CASSLSLAETSYEQYF
few TRBD1 TRBJ2-1 TRBV7-9 TGTGCCAGCAGCTCTCGACAGGGTACGTACAATGAGCAGTTCTTC CASSSRQGTYNEQFF
once NA TRBJ1-1 TRBV6-2/TRBV6-3 TGTGCCAGCAGCTTCGCAGAGAACACTGAAGCTTTCTTT CASSFAENTEAFF
NA TRBD1 TRBJ1-4 TRBV19 TGTGCCACCTCGGACAGGGTGGGTGAAAAACTGTTTTTT CATSDRVGEKLFF
once NA TRBJ1-4 TRBV6-1 TGTGCCAGCAGTGACCGCAGACGAAAGACAGCCGAAAATGAAAAACTGTTTTTT CASSDRRRKTAENEKLFF
NA NA TRBJ1-1 TRBV6-6 TGTGCCAGCAGTTACTATTCCCAGGAGGGCACTGAAGCTTTCTTT CASSYYSQEGTEAFF
once NA TRBJ1-2 TRBV18 TGTGCCAGCTCACCTCGAACATCCGGGACACCCTATGGCTACACCTTC CASSPRTSGTPYGYTF
NA NA TRBJ1-1 TRBV6-5 TGTGCCGGAGCCCGGGGTTTGAACACTGAAGCTTTCTTT CAGARGLNTEAFF
NA NA TRBJ1-2 TRBV7-8 TGTGCCAGCAGCTTAGGCAGATTTTCCTATGGCTACACCTTC CASSLGRFSYGYTF
few NA TRBJ2-1 TRBV5-1 TGCGCCAGCAGCTTGGAGTCGGGCTCCTACAATGAGCAGTTCTTC CASSLESGSYNEQFF